This T cell receptor (beta chain) was retrieved from a study of T cell repertoires in cytomegalovirus infection (dated by TCRdb to the late 2010s). About the full investigation: The peptide stimulations were aimed at well-studied HLA-B-restricted epitopes as well as recently identified HLA-C-restricted CMV epitopes, whose presentation resists viral immunomodulation. Because public TCR beta signatures pointed to carriage of CMV infection together with the matching HLA type, the HLA type of each donor mattered for the analysis.

This clonotype is a singleton in its sample. Its antigen is not yet known. Within one base of it there is no much larger clone, and no base qualities were kept. One read represents weak support. The treatment or condition tag for this specimen amounts to: in vitro stimulation with specific CMV peptide epitopes to enrich CMV-specific T cells. Instrument on record: Illumina HiSeq 1500. The public reads were quality trimmed at Q25 with fastp and then assembled into clones with MiXCR by TCRdb, keeping productive beta chains. Each entry merges the rows of one CDR3 protein and shows their most common DNA and genes. The sample records about 85,000 distinct CDR3 sequences, 40% to 50% of which are singletons. Approximately 95% of the sample goes to the ten largest clones. Study-wide findings and limitations: The ex vivo response was dominated by HLA-C-restricted CMV-specific TCR beta clonotypes, and the single most frequent clonotype in two of eight donors was supplied by these HLA-C-restricted clonotypes. Carriers of CMV infection plus the relevant HLA type were discriminated by the cumulative frequency of public TCR beta family members in the study cohort and in an independent 352-donor cohort.

This receptor was obtained from a human donor in good health (CMV status not recorded). Some clones in this sample may be carry-over from other donors' samples. The source was CD8+ T cells from cultured PBMCs, collected from culture after CMV antigen stimulation.

The CDR3 sequence is CASSSGTGGTYEQYF. The base sequence is TGTGCCAGCAGCTCCGGGACAGGGGGCACCTACGAGCAGTACTTC. The sequence joins TRBV7-9 to TRBJ2-7; a stretch of 12 junction bases matches TRBD1. V is cut back by 4 bases and J by 2 bases, with 3 bases in the junction unmatched. The germline V gene (reference sequence) specifies SEHNR as CDR1 and FQNEAQ as CDR2. From the cysteine up to the phenylalanine, the CDR3 has a length of 15 residues. The CDR3 DNA has 45 bases and is translated from base 1.